A single sample gave rise to the 16 T cell receptor beta chains below, sequenced in a study of blood T cell repertoires in COVID-19. Sequenced by immunoSEQ multiplex PCR; TCRdb stores in-frame clones only, minus some. The sample lists approximately 240,000 clones, nearly 90% seen once, with 2.1% in the top ten. The sequenced sample consisted of peripheral blood. These receptors all come from a middle-aged woman who had recovered from COVID-19.

The rearrangement joins TRBV5-8 to TRBJ2-7; TRBD1 agrees at 7 bases. V shed 2 bases and J 3 bases; nucleotides not matched to a gene: 2. The CDR3 covers 13 residues. Germline V gene sequence: CDR1 SGHTS, CDR2 YDEGEE. CDR3 residues: CASSFSGGYEQYF. The CDR3 region has the DNA TGTGCCAGCAGCTTTTCAGGGGGCTACGAGCAGTACTTC.

The chain has TRBV6-2 or TRBV6-3 and TRBJ2-1, with 8 bases aligning to TRBD2. Germline V gene lookup returns CDR1 MNHEY and CDR2 SVGEGT. CDR3 length equals 15 residues. Trimming removed 5 bases from V and 9 bases from J; junction bases left unmatched: 12. The chain's CDR3 is CASSRPPGGAAEQFF. The CDR3 DNA is TGTGCCAGCAGTCGCCCCCCCGGGGGGGCCGCTGAGCAGTTCTTC.

The rearrangement joins TRBV19 to TRBJ2-3; 9 bases line up with TRBD1. Per the germline V gene, CDR1 is LNHDA and CDR2 is SQIVND (reference sequence). Losses at the gene ends were 6 bases for V and 4 bases for J; bases not matched to a gene: 5. This CDR3 is built from 14 residues. The CDR3, as DNA: TGTGCCAGTAGCCCGGGACAGGGTGCAGATACGCAGTATTTT. Its protein product is CASSPGQGADTQYF.

The chain combines TRBV28 with TRBJ1-2; 8 nucleotides agree with TRBD1. The CDR3 consists of 16 residues. Germline assignment: CDR1 MDHEN and CDR2 SYDVKM. The V gene end was trimmed by 7 bases and the J gene end by 4 bases; junction bases not matched to a gene: 14. CDR3: CASTDWTGRLGYGYTF. The CDR3 DNA follows: TGTGCCAGCACCGATTGGACAGGGAGGCTTGGCTATGGCTACACCTTC.

CDR3 DNA: TGCGCCAGCAGCTTGGCCACAGGAGCTGTCTCCTACGAGCAGTACTTC. Translating gives CASSLATGAVSYEQYF. V and J are TRBV5-1 and TRBJ2-7; tentatively, D is TRBD1 (5 bases). Germline CDR1 reads SGHRS; CDR2 reads YFSETQ. The ends were cut back, 0 bases at V and 0 bases at J, with 13 bases in the middle. The CDR3 spans 16 residues.

The chain is built from TRBV2 and TRBJ1-3; D is unclear. Per the germline V gene, CDR1 is SNHLY and CDR2 is FYNNEI. The CDR3 is 15 residues long. The ends were cut back, 2 bases at V and 0 bases at J, with 8 bases in the middle. CDR3 protein: CASSELRSSGNTIYF. DNA for the CDR3: TGTGCCAGCAGTGAACTCCGGAGCTCTGGAAACACCATATATTTT.

The chain uses TRBV5-4 and TRBJ2-7; D is perhaps TRBD2 (5 bases). With 1 base removed from V and 7 bases from J, the gap between germline ends came to 18 bases. In germline, CDR1 is SGHNT, CDR2 YYREEE (reference sequence). The CDR3 runs 15 residues. CDR3 sequence reads: CASSLRSPPAGEQYF. The CDR3 DNA follows: TGTGCCAGCAGCTTGAGGTCGCCCCCGGCGGGTGAGCAGTACTTC.

This clone was seen just once. This chain links TRBV20-1 with TRBJ2-7; D is perhaps TRBD1 (6 bases). The CDR3 totals 11 residues. The germline V gene has CDR1 DFQATT and CDR2 SNEGSKA (reference sequence). V dropped 3 bases and J dropped 7 bases, with 10 bases sitting between them. The CDR3 protein is CSASAQGEQYF. CDR3 nucleotide sequence: TGCAGTGCTAGTGCCCAGGGGGAGCAGTACTTC.

V is TRBV19 and J is TRBJ2-7, with TRBD1 identical over 7 bases. CDR1 and CDR2 (germline): LNHDA, SQIVND (reference sequence). The CDR3 extends over 15 amino acids. V dropped 6 bases and J dropped 1; count of bases not matched to a gene: 9. CDR3 loop: CASRNRGVGSYEQYF. The CDR3 DNA sequence: TGTGCCAGTAGGAACAGGGGTGTAGGGTCCTACGAGCAGTACTTC. The variable domain in full, completed from reference TRBV19 and TRBJ2-7, reads DGGITQSPKYLFRKEGQNVTLSCEQNLNHDAMYWYRQDPGQGLRLIYYSQIVNDFQKGDIAEGYSVSREKKESFPLTVTSAQKNPTAFYLCASRNRGVGSYEQYFGPGTRLTVT.

The chain employs TRBV9 and TRBJ1-3; TRBD1 might be the D (6 bases). Germline V gives CDR1 SGDLS, CDR2 YYNGEE. With 1 base removed from V and 4 bases from J, the gap between germline ends came to 12 bases. CDR3 length: 15 amino acids. The CDR3 reads CASSVIAGAGNTIYF. DNA for the CDR3: TGTGCCAGCAGCGTAATAGCAGGGGCCGGAAACACCATATATTTT. Variable domain in full (rest from reference TRBV9 and TRBJ1-3): DSGVTQTPKHLITATGQRVTLRCSPRSGDLSVYWYQQSLDQGLQFLIQYYNGEERAKGNILERFSAQQFPDLHSELNLSSLELGDSALYFCASSVIAGAGNTIYFGEGSWLTVV.

The chain combines TRBV10-3 with TRBJ2-7; 8 nucleotides line up with TRBD2. This CDR3 is built from 15 residues. Losses at the gene ends were 9 bases for V and 7 bases for J; bases not matched to a gene: 17. Germline V gene sequence: CDR1 ENHRY, CDR2 SYGVKD. CDR3 bases: TGTGCCATTCACGAGCCCGGGGGGGCTAAGAGGGAGCAGTACTTC. Its translation is CAIHEPGGAKREQYF.

V usage is TRBV6-4 and J usage is TRBJ2-7, with 10 bases that match TRBD2. The CDR3 spans 15 residues. Germline V gives CDR1 MRHNA, CDR2 SNTAGT. After removal of 6 bases from V and 4 bases from J, the junction contained 9 bases not matched to a gene. The CDR3 nucleotides read TGTGCCAGCAGCGCCAGCGGGAGGGCCCGATACGAGCAGTACTTC. Its protein product is CASSASGRARYEQYF.

This clone appeared once. The chain combines TRBV7-2 with TRBJ1-2; a weak D match, TRBD1 (5 bases). From germline, CDR1 is SGHTA and CDR2 FQGNSA. The CDR3 runs 13 residues. V dropped 5 bases and J dropped 3 bases, with 10 bases sitting between them. Here the CDR3 DNA reads TGTGCCAGCAGCCGCGGAGGGGACTATGGCTACACCTTC. Translating gives CASSRGGDYGYTF.

The chain recombines TRBV30 with TRBJ2-7; TRBD2 matches at 10 bases. This CDR3 is 14 amino acids long. The V gene end was trimmed by 0 bases and the J gene end by 6 bases; junction bases not matched to a gene: 5. The germline V gene has CDR1 GTSNPN and CDR2 SVGIG (reference sequence). DNA for the CDR3: TGTGCCTGGAGTGTAACTTTAGCGGGAGGCGAGCAGTACTTC. It yields the protein CAWSVTLAGGEQYF.

The CDR3 nucleotides are TGTGCCAGCAGTGCTCGGGATACTCATAATTCACCCCTCCACTTT. It yields the protein CASSARDTHNSPLHF. The rearrangement joins TRBV6-4 to TRBJ1-6; D is ambiguous. Germline assignment: CDR1 MRHNA and CDR2 SNTAGT. V lost 4 bases and J 5 bases, leaving 12 bases between the germline ends. The CDR3 extends over 15 amino acids.

The chain employs TRBV6-6 and TRBJ2-7; D is perhaps TRBD2 (5 bases). This CDR3 region has 12 residues. The V end was cut by 1 base, the J end by 5 bases, with 6 bases between. Germline V gene sequence: CDR1 MNHNY, CDR2 SVGAGI (reference sequence). CDR3 protein: CASSYYGDEQYF. CDR3 DNA sequence: TGTGCCAGCAGTTACTACGGGGACGAGCAGTACTTC.